The 16 T cell receptor beta chains given below trace back to one sample, sequenced in a study of blood T cells in healthy people across ages. A second PCR of about 7 to 11 cycles used a sample-barcoded 5' primer and a J-beta primer mix. TCRdb called the 5' RACE reads again in MiXCR, with one record for every CDR3 protein. The data contain about 1.4 million distinct CDR3 sequences, almost 60% of them singletons. The specimen was blood. These receptors were taken from a man younger than 35 in good health.

The chain links TRBV18 to TRBJ2-1, with 11 bases aligning to TRBD1. Trimming took 3 bases from V and 7 from J; bases not matched to a gene: 5. The CDR3 has 15 amino acids. The germline V gene encodes CDR1 KGHSH and CDR2 LQKENI. CDR3 DNA: TGTGCCAGCTCACCTACGGGACAGGGGGTTAATGAGCAGTTCTTC. Residues: CASSPTGQGVNEQFF.

A few counts support this clonotype. The rearrangement uses TRBV4-2 and TRBJ2-1; weak D call: TRBD2 (6 bases). The CDR3 extends over 14 amino acids. V lost 0 bases and J lost 9, with 12 bases in between. Germline CDR1 LGHNA, CDR2 YNFKEQ. CDR3 DNA: TGTGCCAGCAGCCAAGATTTAGCGGCCGGTGAGCAGTTCTTC. Amino acid sequence: CASSQDLAAGEQFF.

The chain is built from TRBV7-2 and TRBJ2-3; D gene unclear. Germline V lookup: CDR1 SGHTA, CDR2 FQGNSA. Trimming left V 5 bases short and J 1 base short, with 16 bases between. The CDR3 loop spans 16 amino acids. The CDR3 nucleotides are TGTGCCAGCAGCCCCATGAAGGGTGAGGGCACAGATACGCAGTATTTT. Translated, it gives CASSPMKGEGTDTQYF. Full variable domain (rest looked up from reference TRBV7-2 and TRBJ2-3): GAGVSQSPSNKVTEKGKDVELRCDPISGHTALYWYRQSLGQGLEFLIYFQGNSAPDKSGLPSDRFSAERTGGSVSTLTIQRTQQEDSAVYLCASSPMKGEGTDTQYFGPGTRLTVL.

The rearrangement joins TRBV3-1 to TRBJ2-5; 8 bases are a match to TRBD2. The length of the CDR3 is 16 residues. V lost 1 base, J lost 1 base, and 5 bases stayed unmatched. In germline, CDR1 is LGHDT, CDR2 YNNKEL (reference sequence). The CDR3 reads CASSQAVAGGQETQYF. CDR3 in DNA: TGTGCCAGCAGCCAAGCCGTGGCGGGAGGCCAAGAGACCCAGTACTTC.

This clonotype showed up just a few times. Here the CDR3 DNA reads TGTGCCAGCAGTTACGACTGGCAGAAGGATGAGCAGTTCTTC. The encoded protein is CASSYDWQKDEQFF. V and J are TRBV6-2 or TRBV6-3 and TRBJ2-1; D uncertain. The V and J ends lost 2 bases and 8 bases respectively, with 13 bases between them. This CDR3 is 14 amino acids long. Germline CDR1 reads MNHEY; CDR2 reads SVGEGT.

The CDR3 sequence: CSASQSGNNEKLFF. The CDR3 DNA is TGCAGTGCTAGTCAATCGGGAAATAATGAAAAACTGTTTTTT. This chain uses TRBV20-1 with TRBJ1-4; no definite D call. From germline, CDR1 is DFQATT and CDR2 SNEGSKA (reference sequence). The CDR3 has 14 amino acids. V lost 3 bases and J lost 4, with 12 bases in between.

The CDR3 sequence is CASSSVPGELFF. CDR3 nucleotide sequence: TGTGCCAGCAGTTCCGTACCCGGGGAGCTGTTTTTT. The genes are TRBV12-3 or TRBV12-4 and TRBJ2-2; no definite D call. The CDR3 loop spans 12 amino acids. The V end was cut by 4 bases, the J end by 6 bases, with 6 bases between.

This chain links TRBV7-9 with TRBJ2-1, with 8 bases aligning to TRBD2. V dropped 6 bases and J dropped 2; count of bases not matched to a gene: 18. The CDR3 consists of 19 residues. CDR1 SEHNR and CDR2 FQNEAQ come from the germline V gene (reference sequence). Here the CDR3 DNA reads TGTGCCAGCAGACCAATCTATCCTCTGTCGGGACTAGCCTACAATGAGCAGTTCTTC. Amino acids: CASRPIYPLSGLAYNEQFF.

A few counts support this clonotype. The chain employs TRBV29-1 and TRBJ2-1; D might be TRBD2 (6 bases). V was pared by 4 bases and J by 7 bases, with 14 bases between. The CDR3 sequence is 13 residues long. CDR1 and CDR2 (germline): SQVTM, ANQGSEA. Written as DNA, the CDR3 is TGCAGCGTTGGACAGCGGGCCACTAATGAGCAGTTCTTC. Amino acids: CSVGQRATNEQFF.

The genes are TRBV2 and TRBJ2-6; 8 bases align to TRBD1. Germline CDR1 SNHLY, CDR2 FYNNEI. Trimming took 5 bases from V and 0 from J; bases not matched to a gene: 9. The CDR3 is 18 amino acids. CDR3 protein: CASSSAGGARSGANVLTF. The DNA for the CDR3 is TGTGCCAGCAGTTCAGCAGGGGGCGCCCGCTCTGGGGCCAACGTCCTGACTTTC.

Only a few counts were recorded for this clonotype. This rearrangement joins TRBV25-1 to TRBJ2-5; 9 nucleotides align to TRBD1. Losses at the gene ends were 5 bases for V and 2 bases for J; bases not matched to a gene: 9. This CDR3 region has 16 residues. Germline CDR1 MGHDK, CDR2 SYGVNS. CDR3: CASSIPGTGYQETQYF. In DNA, the CDR3 is TGTGCCAGCAGTATACCCGGGACAGGGTATCAAGAGACCCAGTACTTC. Together with reference TRBV25-1 and TRBJ2-5, the CDR3 gives the full variable domain: EADIYQTPRYLVIGTGKKITLECSQTMGHDKMYWYQQDPGMELHLIHYSYGVNSTEKGDLSSESTVSRIRTEHFPLTLESARPSHTSQYLCASSIPGTGYQETQYFGPGTRLLVL.

The rearrangement links TRBV5-1 to TRBJ2-1; 10 bases match TRBD2. This CDR3 is 16 amino acids long. Germline V gene sequence: CDR1 SGHRS, CDR2 YFSETQ. V lost 4 bases to trimming and J lost 4 bases; unmatched junction nucleotides: 8. The CDR3 coding sequence is TGCGCCAGCAGCGAAGCGGGAGGGGGGATATACAATGAGCAGTTCTTC. Translated, it gives CASSEAGGGIYNEQFF.

The table lists this clonotype with a few counts. The V and J genes are TRBV9 and TRBJ2-1, with D maybe TRBD1 (5 bases). Trimming pared 4 bases from V and 1 base from J, leaving 12 bases between. The CDR3 runs 15 residues. Germline loops: CDR1 SGDLS, CDR2 YYNGEE. In DNA, the CDR3 is TGTGCCAGCAGCATCGACAGTCCGTCCTACAATGAGCAGTTCTTC. As protein: CASSIDSPSYNEQFF.

The chain links TRBV5-1 to TRBJ2-3; D call uncertain. Germline V gene sequence: CDR1 SGHRS, CDR2 YFSETQ. This CDR3 is built from 11 residues. V lost 5 bases and J 14 bases, leaving 15 bases between the germline ends. CDR3 sequence: CASSSSWIRYF. The CDR3 bases are TGCGCCAGCAGTTCATCATGGATTCGGTATTTT.

The gene calls are TRBV7-9 and TRBJ2-7; 8 bases align to TRBD1. Germline values: CDR1 SEHNR, CDR2 FQNEAQ (reference sequence). The CDR3 is 15 residues long. Trimming cost V 5 bases and J 0 bases; bases outside gene matches: 6. The CDR3 here is CASSRQGRPSYEQYF. As DNA, the CDR3 is TGTGCCAGCAGCAGACAGGGGAGACCCTCCTACGAGCAGTACTTC.

This clonotype is a singleton in its sample. This rearrangement joins TRBV20-1 to TRBJ2-4, with 7 nucleotides matching TRBD2. V dropped 3 bases and J dropped 13; count of bases not matched to a gene: 9. CDR3 length equals 12 residues. The germline CDR1 and CDR2 sequences are DFQATT and SNEGSKA (reference sequence). The CDR3 here is CSASRGGDEQYF. The CDR3 DNA sequence: TGCAGTGCTAGCCGCGGGGGTGATGAGCAGTACTTC.